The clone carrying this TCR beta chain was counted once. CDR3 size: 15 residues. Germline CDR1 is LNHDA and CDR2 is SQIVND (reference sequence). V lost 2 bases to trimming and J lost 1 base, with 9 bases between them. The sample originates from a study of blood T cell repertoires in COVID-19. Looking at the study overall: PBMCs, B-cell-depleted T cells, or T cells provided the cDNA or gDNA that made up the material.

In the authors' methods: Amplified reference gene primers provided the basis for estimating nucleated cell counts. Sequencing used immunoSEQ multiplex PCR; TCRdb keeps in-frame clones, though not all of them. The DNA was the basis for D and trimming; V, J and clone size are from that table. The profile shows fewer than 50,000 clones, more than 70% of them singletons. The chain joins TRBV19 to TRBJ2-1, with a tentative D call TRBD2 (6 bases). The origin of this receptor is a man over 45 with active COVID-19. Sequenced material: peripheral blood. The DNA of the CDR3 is TGTGCCAGTAGTATATCGCGGGATTCCTACAATGAGCAGTTCTTC. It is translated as CASSISRDSYNEQFF.